The present TCR beta chain was sequenced within a study of cytomegalovirus exposure and HLA in healthy donors. Notes on the study in general: Earlier analysis looked at TCR beta V segments, and most were productive about 90% or about 30% of the time.

PCR employed 60 Vbeta and 13 Jbeta primers. Clones were read by immunoSEQ multiplex PCR, and TCRdb kept only the in-frame ones, dropping some. In all, the sample yields more than 95,000 clones. The CDR3 extends over 14 amino acids. Germline CDR1 is MNHEY and CDR2 is SVGAGI. The V and J ends lost 5 bases and 0 bases respectively, with 8 bases between them. Worth noting for this clone: Antigen specificity is unknown.

This receptor was identified in a man aged 40-49 years in good health and CMV-seronegative. This chain joins TRBV6-5 and TRBJ2-1; no clear D. The sequencing input was PBMCs. The DNA of the CDR3 is TGTGCCAGCAGTCCCCTGAGCTCCTACAATGAGCAGTTCTTC. Translating it yields CASSPLSSYNEQFF.